This T cell receptor beta chain was sequenced during a study of cytomegalovirus exposure and HLA in healthy donors. Study-wide findings and caveats: Later genetic work tied a missense DCLRE1C variant to beta-chain V and J trimming. A later analysis found TCR association rates differed by HLA locus, highest for DRB1 and lowest for HLA-C. A classifier reportedly called cytomegalovirus status with high sensitivity and specificity.

A remark on this clone: The target antigen is unknown.

Primers for the PCR totalled 60 Vbeta and 13 Jbeta. Clones were read by immunoSEQ multiplex PCR, and TCRdb kept only the in-frame ones, dropping some. The table records approximately 150,000 clones, roughly 77% of them present only once. CDR3 size: 15 residues. Germline CDR1 reads MNHNS; CDR2 reads SASEGT. Germline trimming cut 4 bases from V and 4 bases from J; bases unmatched to any gene: 9. Sequenced: PBMCs. The chain combines TRBV6-1 with TRBJ1-2, with 7 nucleotides matching TRBD1. This clonotype was sampled from a man aged 18 to 30 in good health and CMV-seropositive. CDR3 region: CASSATGPYGYGYTF. CDR3 sequence (DNA): TGTGCCAGCAGTGCGACAGGGCCTTACGGCTATGGCTACACCTTC.